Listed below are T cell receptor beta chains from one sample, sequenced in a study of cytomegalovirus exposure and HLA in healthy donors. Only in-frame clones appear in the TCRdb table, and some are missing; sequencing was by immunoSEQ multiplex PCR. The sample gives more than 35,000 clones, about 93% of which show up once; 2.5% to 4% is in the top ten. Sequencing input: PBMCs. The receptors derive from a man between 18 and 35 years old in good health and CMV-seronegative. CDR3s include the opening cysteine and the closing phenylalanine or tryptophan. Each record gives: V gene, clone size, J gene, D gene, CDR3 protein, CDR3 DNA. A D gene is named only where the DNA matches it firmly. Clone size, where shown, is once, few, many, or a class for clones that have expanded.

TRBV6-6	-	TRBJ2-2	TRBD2	CASGGLAGVRGELFF	TGTGCCAGCGGAGGACTAGCGGGAGTCCGCGGGGAGCTGTTTTTT
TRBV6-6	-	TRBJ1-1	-	CASSNDRQIRTEAFF	TGTGCCAGCAGTAACGACAGGCAGATCCGCACTGAAGCTTTCTTT
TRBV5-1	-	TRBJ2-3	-	CASSLMETRSTDTQYF	TGCGCCAGCAGCTTGATGGAGACTAGAAGCACAGATACGCAGTATTTT
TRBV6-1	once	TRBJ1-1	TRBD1	CASSGRTGGNTEAFF	TGTGCCAGCAGTGGTCGGACAGGGGGGAACACTGAAGCTTTCTTT
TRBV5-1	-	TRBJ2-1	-	CASSAQGFNGNEQFF	TGCGCCAGCAGCGCTCAGGGGTTCAATGGCAATGAGCAGTTCTTC
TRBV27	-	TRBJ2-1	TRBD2	CASNVLPKAGGPEQFF	TGTGCCAGCAACGTTCTACCCAAAGCGGGAGGGCCTGAGCAGTTCTTC
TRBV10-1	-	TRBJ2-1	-	CASIQRAHNEQFF	TGCGCCAGCATCCAGCGGGCCCACAATGAGCAGTTCTTC
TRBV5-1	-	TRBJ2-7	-	CASSLEQGIDEQYF	TGCGCCAGCAGCTTGGAACAGGGTATAGACGAGCAGTACTTC
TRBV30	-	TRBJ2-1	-	CAWSRQGGNEQFF	TGTGCCTGGAGTAGACAGGGAGGCAATGAGCAGTTCTTC
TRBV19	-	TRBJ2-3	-	CASSIEVVTDTQYF	TGTGCCAGTAGTATTGAGGTGGTGACAGATACGCAGTATTTT
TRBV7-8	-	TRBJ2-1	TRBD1	CASNPSTGLGYNEQFF	TGTGCCAGCAACCCCTCGACAGGGTTGGGATACAATGAGCAGTTCTTC
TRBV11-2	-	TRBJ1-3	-	CASSLEGTIRNTIYF	TGTGCCAGCAGCTTAGAGGGGACAATTAGAAACACCATATATTTT
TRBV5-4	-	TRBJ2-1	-	CASSLVSSNHNEQFF	TGTGCCAGCAGCTTAGTTTCTAGTAACCACAATGAGCAGTTCTTC
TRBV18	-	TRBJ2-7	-	CASSPLGARNSYEQYF	TGTGCCAGCTCACCATTAGGGGCTCGGAACTCCTACGAGCAGTACTTC
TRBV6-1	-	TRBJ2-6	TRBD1	CASTQGVSGANVLTF	TGTGCCAGCACCCAGGGGGTGTCTGGGGCCAACGTCCTGACTTTC
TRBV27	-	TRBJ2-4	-	CASSLGLAGNIQYF	TGTGCCAGCAGTTTAGGTCTAGCTGGAAACATTCAGTACTTC
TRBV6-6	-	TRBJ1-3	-	CASRPTGSPGNTIYF	TGTGCCAGCAGGCCAACAGGGTCGCCTGGAAACACCATATATTTT
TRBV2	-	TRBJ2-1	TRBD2	CASGGRGNEQFF	TGTGCCAGCGGTGGGAGGGGCAATGAGCAGTTCTTC
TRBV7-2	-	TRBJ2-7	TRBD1	CASSGRQGYEQYF	TGTGCCAGCAGCGGTAGACAGGGCTACGAGCAGTACTTC
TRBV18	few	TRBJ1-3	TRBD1	CASSRGQGPGSGNTIYF	TGTGCCAGCTCACGGGGACAGGGACCGGGCTCTGGAAACACCATATATTTT
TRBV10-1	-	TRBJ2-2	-	CATSPTGLGELFF	TGCGCCACCTCACCGACAGGCCTCGGGGAGCTGTTTTTT
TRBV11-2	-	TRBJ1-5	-	CASSLVSSGHQPQHF	TGTGCCAGCAGCTTAGTTTCTTCAGGGCATCAGCCCCAGCATTTT
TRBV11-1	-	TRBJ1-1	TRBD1	CASSPQGANTEAFF	TGTGCCAGCAGCCCCCAGGGGGCGAACACTGAAGCTTTCTTT
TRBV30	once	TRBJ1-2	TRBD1	CAWSATGYGYTF	TGTGCCTGGAGTGCGACAGGGTATGGCTACACCTTC
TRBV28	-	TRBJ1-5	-	CASSNPGYQPQHF	TGTGCCAGCAGTAACCCAGGGTACCAGCCCCAGCATTTT
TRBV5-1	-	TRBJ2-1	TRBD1	CASSLGDRKNEQFF	TGCGCCAGCAGCTTGGGGGACAGAAAGAATGAGCAGTTCTTC
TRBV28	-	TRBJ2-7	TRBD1	CASSGGTGGHEQYF	TGTGCCAGCAGCGGCGGGACAGGGGGCCACGAGCAGTACTTC
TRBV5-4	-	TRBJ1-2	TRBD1	CASSSGQGLEGYTF	TGTGCCAGCAGCTCGGGACAGGGATTGGAAGGCTACACCTTC